These 9 T cell receptor beta chains came from one sample sequenced in a study of metastatic and nonmetastatic thyroid tumors. TCRdb ran MiXCR on the PCR reads. In the table there are 10,000 to 12,000 clones, under 30% of which are singletons. Thyroid surgery was performed in patients who had received no treatment beforehand. The sequencing sample was made of tumor tissue. These receptors originate from a male donor with papillary thyroid cancer or a benign thyroid nodule (not recorded which). Some clones in this sample may be carry-over from other donors' samples.

In this sample, this clone turned up many times. Other DNA sequences in this sample translate to the same CDR3. This sequence joins TRBV20-1 and TRBJ2-2; the D gene is possibly TRBD2 (6 bases). The CDR3 runs 15 residues. V gave up 2 bases and J gave up 2 bases, with 12 bases separating them. The germline gives CDR1 DFQATT, CDR2 SNEGSKA (reference sequence). This CDR3 is CSARRGGVNTGELFF. The CDR3 nucleotides are TGCAGTGCTAGAAGGGGCGGGGTCAACACCGGGGAGCTGTTTTTT.

The chain joins TRBV12-3 or TRBV12-4 to TRBJ1-5; no reliable D call. V was cut by 6 bases and J by 7 bases, with 16 bases left in between. The CDR3 consists of 14 residues. CDR3 sequence (DNA): TGTGCCAGCAGCTTCGGGAGGGAAAAACAGCCCCAGCATTTT. Its protein product is CASSFGREKQPQHF.

This clone was seen ten or more times. The chain recombines TRBV11-1 with TRBJ2-3; TRBD2 matches at 10 bases. Germline CDR1 is SGHAT and CDR2 is FQDESV (reference sequence). V shed 5 bases, J shed 1 base, and the junction held 6 bases outside the gene matches. The CDR3 is 16 residues long. The DNA for the CDR3 is TGTGCCAGCAGCACTAGGACTAGCGGACGCACAGATACGCAGTATTTT. Translating it yields CASSTRTSGRTDTQYF.

This clone is classed as medium-sized (0.01 to 0.1%). The genes are TRBV7-9 and TRBJ2-3; D may be TRBD1 or TRBD2 (7 bases each). V was cut by 0 bases and J by 5 bases, with 21 bases left in between. Germline values: CDR1 SEHNR, CDR2 FQNEAQ (reference sequence). The CDR3 totals 18 residues. The CDR3 nucleotides are TGTGCCAGCAGCTTAGCATCGAACACCAGGGGGGGTAGAGATACGCAGTATTTT. Residues: CASSLASNTRGGRDTQYF.

This clone came up a few times. The genes are TRBV30 and TRBJ1-1; D is unresolved. The V gene's germline CDR1 is GTSNPN and CDR2 SVGIG (reference sequence). CDR3 length equals 14 residues. V was clipped by 0 bases and J by 3 bases, with 11 bases between them. CDR3 in amino acids: CAWSVTQGYTEAFF. CDR3 bases: TGTGCCTGGAGTGTTACACAAGGATACACTGAAGCTTTCTTT.

For the CDR3, the DNA is TGTGCCTGGAGTACGGGTGCAGATACGCAGTATTTT. Its translation is CAWSTGADTQYF. The chain employs TRBV30 and TRBJ2-3; no definite D call. Germline CDR1 GTSNPN, CDR2 SVGIG (reference sequence). Trimming left V 2 bases short and J 4 bases short, with 7 bases between. This CDR3 has 12 amino acids.

This clone was seen only a few times. A single base separates this from a much larger clone, so it may be a read error. The V and J genes are TRBV5-4 and TRBJ2-7; D unresolved. Germline CDR1 reads SGHNT; CDR2 reads YYREEE (reference sequence). The V gene lost 1 base and the J gene lost 11 bases, with 13 bases spanning the gap. CDR3 length: 12 residues. CDR3 sequence reads: CASSLRRETEYF. In nucleotides, the CDR3 is TGTGCCAGCAGCTTGAGAAGAGAGACGGAGTACTTC.

This clone was recorded at least ten times. The chain employs TRBV28 and TRBJ1-4; D gene ambiguous. The CDR3 is made up of 14 amino acids. CDR1 and CDR2 (germline): MDHEN, SYDVKM. Trimming cost V 2 bases and J 4 bases, with 8 bases left between them. DNA of the CDR3: TGTGCCAGCAGTTTAGGACCGTATAATGAAAAACTGTTTTTT. It is translated as CASSLGPYNEKLFF.

This clone was found once. The chain couples TRBV4-1 to TRBJ1-2; D ambiguous. Per the germline V gene, CDR1 is MGHRA and CDR2 is YSYEKL. The CDR3 is 15 residues long. Trimming took off 0 bases at V and 3 bases at J, with 11 bases between the two ends. CDR3 nucleotide sequence: TGCGCCAGCAGCCAAGAAGTAATTTGGGACTATGGCTACACCTTC. The encoded protein is CASSQEVIWDYGYTF.